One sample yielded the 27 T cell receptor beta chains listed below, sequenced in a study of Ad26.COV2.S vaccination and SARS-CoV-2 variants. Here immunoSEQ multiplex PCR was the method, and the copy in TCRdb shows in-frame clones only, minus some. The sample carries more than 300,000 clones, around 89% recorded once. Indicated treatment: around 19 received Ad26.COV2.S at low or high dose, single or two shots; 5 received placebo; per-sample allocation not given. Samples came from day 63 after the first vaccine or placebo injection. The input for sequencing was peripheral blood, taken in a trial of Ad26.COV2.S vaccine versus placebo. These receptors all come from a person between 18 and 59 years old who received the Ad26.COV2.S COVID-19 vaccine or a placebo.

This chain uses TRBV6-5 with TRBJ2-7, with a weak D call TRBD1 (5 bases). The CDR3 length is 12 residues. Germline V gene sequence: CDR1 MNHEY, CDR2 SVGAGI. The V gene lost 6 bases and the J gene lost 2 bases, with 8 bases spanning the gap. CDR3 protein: CASRGATYEQYF. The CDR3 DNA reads TGTGCCAGCAGAGGGGCAACCTACGAGCAGTACTTC.

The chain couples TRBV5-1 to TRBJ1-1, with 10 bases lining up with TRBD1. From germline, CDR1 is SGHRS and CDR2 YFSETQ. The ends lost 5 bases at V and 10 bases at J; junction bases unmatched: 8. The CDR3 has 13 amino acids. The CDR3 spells CASSHGQGGRAFF. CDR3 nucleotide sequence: TGCGCCAGCAGTCACGGACAGGGGGGAAGAGCTTTCTTT. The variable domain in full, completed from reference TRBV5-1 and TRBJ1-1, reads KAGVTQTPRYLIKTRGQQVTLSCSPISGHRSVSWYQQTPGQGLQFLFEYFSETQRNKGNFPGRFSGRQFSNSRSEMNVSTLELGDSALYLCASSHGQGGRAFFGQGTRLTVV.

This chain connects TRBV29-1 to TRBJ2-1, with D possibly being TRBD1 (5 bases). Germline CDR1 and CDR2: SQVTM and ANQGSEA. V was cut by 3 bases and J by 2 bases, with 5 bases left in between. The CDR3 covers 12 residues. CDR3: CSVDRAYNEQFF. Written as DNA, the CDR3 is TGCAGCGTTGACAGGGCCTACAATGAGCAGTTCTTC.

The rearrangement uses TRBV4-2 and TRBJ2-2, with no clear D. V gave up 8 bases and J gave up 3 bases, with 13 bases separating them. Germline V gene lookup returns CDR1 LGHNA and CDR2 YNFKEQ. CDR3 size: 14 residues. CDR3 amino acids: CASQAGVDTGELFF. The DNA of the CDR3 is TGTGCCAGCCAGGCAGGCGTGGACACCGGGGAGCTGTTTTTT.

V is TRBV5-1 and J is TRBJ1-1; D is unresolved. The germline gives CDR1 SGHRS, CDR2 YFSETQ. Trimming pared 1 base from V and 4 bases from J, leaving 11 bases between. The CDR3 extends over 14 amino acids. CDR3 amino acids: CASSLSGGITEAFF. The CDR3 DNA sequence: TGCGCCAGCAGCTTGAGTGGAGGAATCACTGAAGCTTTCTTT.

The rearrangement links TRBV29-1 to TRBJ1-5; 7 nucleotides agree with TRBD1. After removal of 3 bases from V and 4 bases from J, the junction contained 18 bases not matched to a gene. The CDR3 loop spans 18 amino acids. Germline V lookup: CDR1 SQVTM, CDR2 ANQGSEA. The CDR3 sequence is CSVDRYDRDVVGNQPQHF. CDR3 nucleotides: TGCAGCGTTGATCGTTATGACAGGGATGTGGTTGGGAATCAGCCCCAGCATTTT.

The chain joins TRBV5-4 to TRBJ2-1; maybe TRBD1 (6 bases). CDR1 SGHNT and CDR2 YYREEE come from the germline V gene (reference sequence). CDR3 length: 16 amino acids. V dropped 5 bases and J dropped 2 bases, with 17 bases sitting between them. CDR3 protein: CASRSGSGGPYNEQFF. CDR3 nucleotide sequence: TGTGCCAGCAGATCGGGTAGTGGGGGCCCCTACAATGAGCAGTTCTTC.

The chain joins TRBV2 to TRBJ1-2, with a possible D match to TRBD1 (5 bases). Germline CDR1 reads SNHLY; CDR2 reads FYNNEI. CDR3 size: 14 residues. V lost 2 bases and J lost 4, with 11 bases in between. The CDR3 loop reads CASSESKGSYGYTF. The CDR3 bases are TGTGCCAGCAGTGAAAGTAAGGGGAGCTATGGCTACACCTTC.

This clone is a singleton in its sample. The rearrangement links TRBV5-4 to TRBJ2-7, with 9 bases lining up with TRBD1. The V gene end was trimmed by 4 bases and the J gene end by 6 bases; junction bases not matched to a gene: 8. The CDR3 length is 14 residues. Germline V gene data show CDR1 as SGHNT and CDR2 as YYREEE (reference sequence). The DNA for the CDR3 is TGTGCCAGCAGCCCACGGGACAGGGCTTCCGAGCAGTACTTC. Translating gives CASSPRDRASEQYF.

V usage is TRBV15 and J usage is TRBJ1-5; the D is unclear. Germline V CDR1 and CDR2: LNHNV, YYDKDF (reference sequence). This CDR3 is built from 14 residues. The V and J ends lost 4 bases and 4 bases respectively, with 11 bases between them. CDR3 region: CATSTASINQPQHF. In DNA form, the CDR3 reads TGTGCCACCAGCACCGCCAGTATAAATCAGCCCCAGCATTTT.

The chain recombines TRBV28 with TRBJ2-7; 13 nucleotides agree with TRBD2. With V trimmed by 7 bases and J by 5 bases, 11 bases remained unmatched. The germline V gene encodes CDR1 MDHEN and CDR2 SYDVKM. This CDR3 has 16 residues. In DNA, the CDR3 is TGTGCCAGCATTACTAGCGGGAGGGCCCTTTGGGACGAGCAGTACTTC. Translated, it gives CASITSGRALWDEQYF.

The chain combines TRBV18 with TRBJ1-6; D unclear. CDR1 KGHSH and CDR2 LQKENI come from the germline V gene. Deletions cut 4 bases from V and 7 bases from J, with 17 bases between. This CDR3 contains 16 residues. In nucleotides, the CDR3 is TGTGCCAGCTCACAAGAAGGCCGCCTGACCAATTCACCCCTCCACTTT. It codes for CASSQEGRLTNSPLHF.

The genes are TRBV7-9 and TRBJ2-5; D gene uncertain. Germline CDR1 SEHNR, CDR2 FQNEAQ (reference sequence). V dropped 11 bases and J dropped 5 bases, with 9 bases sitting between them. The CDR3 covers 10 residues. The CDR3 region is CAHPLETQYF. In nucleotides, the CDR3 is TGTGCCCACCCCTTGGAGACCCAGTACTTC.

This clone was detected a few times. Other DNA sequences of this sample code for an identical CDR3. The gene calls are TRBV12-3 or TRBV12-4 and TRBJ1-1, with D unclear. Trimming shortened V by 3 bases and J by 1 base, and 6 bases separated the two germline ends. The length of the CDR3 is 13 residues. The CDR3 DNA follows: TGTGCCAGCAGTTTGGGGAGGAACACTGAAGCTTTCTTT. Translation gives CASSLGRNTEAFF.

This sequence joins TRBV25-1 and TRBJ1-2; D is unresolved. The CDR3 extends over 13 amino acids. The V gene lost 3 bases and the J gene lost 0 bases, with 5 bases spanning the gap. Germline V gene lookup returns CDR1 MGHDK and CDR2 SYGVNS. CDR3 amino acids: CASSDTTNYGYTF. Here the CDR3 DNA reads TGTGCCAGCAGTGACACAACTAACTATGGCTACACCTTC.

The DNA for the CDR3 is TGTGCCAGCAGCCCGAGGGGGACTAGCGGGAGGTCCTCCTACAATGAGCAGTTCTTC. Its protein is CASSPRGTSGRSSYNEQFF. The chain uses TRBV7-9 and TRBJ2-1, with TRBD2 matching over 15 bases. This CDR3 is 19 amino acids long. The V and J ends lost 5 bases and 0 bases, in that order; junction bases with no gene match: 8. Germline V gives CDR1 SEHNR, CDR2 FQNEAQ (reference sequence).

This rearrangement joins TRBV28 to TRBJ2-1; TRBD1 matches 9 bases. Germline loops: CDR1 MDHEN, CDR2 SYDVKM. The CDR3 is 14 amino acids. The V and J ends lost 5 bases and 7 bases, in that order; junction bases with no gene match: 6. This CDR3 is CASSARDRVNEQFF. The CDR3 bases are TGTGCCAGCAGTGCCCGGGACAGGGTGAATGAGCAGTTCTTC.

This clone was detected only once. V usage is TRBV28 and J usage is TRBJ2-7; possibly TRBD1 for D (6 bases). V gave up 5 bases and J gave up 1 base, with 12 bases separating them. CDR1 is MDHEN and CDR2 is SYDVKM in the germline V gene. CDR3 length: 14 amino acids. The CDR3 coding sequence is TGTGCCAGCAGTCCCCCGGACAGATCCTACGAGCAGTACTTC. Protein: CASSPPDRSYEQYF.

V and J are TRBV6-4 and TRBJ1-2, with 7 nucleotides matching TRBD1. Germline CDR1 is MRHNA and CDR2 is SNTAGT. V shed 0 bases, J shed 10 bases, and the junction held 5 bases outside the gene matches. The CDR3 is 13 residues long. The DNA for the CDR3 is TGTGCCAGCAGTGACTCGACAGGGTCCCCCTACACCTTC. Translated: CASSDSTGSPYTF.

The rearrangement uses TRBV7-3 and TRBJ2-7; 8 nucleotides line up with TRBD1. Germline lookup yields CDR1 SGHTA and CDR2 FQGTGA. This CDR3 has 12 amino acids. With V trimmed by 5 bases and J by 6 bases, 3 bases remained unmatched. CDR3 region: CASSNDRGEQYF. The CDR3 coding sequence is TGTGCCAGCAGCAATGACAGGGGCGAGCAGTACTTC.

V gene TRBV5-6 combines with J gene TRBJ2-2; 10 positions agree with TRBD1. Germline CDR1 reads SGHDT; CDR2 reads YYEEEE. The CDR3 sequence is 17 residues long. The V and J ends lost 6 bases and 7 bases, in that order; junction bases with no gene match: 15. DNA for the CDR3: TGTGCCAGCACCTCCCCGGTGACAGGGGGCGCTTTCGGGGAGCTGTTTTTT. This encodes CASTSPVTGGAFGELFF.

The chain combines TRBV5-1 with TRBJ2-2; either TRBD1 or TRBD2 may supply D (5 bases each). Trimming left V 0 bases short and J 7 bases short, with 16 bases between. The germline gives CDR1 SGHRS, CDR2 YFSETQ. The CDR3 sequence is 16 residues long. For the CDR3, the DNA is TGCGCCAGCAGCTTGGCCGGGAAGACAGTCTACGGGGAGCTGTTTTTT. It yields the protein CASSLAGKTVYGELFF.

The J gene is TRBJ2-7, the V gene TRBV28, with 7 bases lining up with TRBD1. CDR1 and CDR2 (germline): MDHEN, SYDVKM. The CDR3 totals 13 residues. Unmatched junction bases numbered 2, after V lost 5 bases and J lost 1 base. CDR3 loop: CASSQTGSYEQYF. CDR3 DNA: TGTGCCAGCAGTCAGACAGGGTCCTACGAGCAGTACTTC.

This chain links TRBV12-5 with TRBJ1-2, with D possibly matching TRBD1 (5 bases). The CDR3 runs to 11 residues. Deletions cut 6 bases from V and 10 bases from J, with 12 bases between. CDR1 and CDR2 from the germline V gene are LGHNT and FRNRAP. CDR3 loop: CASGRDVDYTF. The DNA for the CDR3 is TGTGCTAGTGGAAGGGACGTCGACTACACCTTC.

CDR3 region: CASSLFVRTGELFF. CDR3 in DNA: TGTGCCAGCAGTTTATTTGTACGCACCGGGGAGCTGTTTTTT. This chain links TRBV27 with TRBJ2-2; no definite D call. The CDR3 is 14 amino acids. The germline CDR1 and CDR2 sequences are MNHEY and SMNVEV (reference sequence). The ends were cut back, 1 base at V and 4 bases at J, with 7 bases in the middle.

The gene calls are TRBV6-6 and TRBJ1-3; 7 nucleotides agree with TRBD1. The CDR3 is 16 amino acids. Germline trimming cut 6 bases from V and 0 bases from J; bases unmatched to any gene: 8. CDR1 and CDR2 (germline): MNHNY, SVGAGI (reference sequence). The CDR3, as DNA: TGTGCCAGCAGGGACACAGGGGCGAACTCTGGAAACACCATATATTTT. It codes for CASRDTGANSGNTIYF.

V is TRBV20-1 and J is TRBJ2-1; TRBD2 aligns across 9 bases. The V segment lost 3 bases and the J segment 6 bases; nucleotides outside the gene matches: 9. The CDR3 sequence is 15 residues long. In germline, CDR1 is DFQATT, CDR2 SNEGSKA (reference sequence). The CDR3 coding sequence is TGCAGTGCTAGTAGTAGCGGGAGATTCAGCAATGAGCAGTTCTTC. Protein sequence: CSASSSGRFSNEQFF.